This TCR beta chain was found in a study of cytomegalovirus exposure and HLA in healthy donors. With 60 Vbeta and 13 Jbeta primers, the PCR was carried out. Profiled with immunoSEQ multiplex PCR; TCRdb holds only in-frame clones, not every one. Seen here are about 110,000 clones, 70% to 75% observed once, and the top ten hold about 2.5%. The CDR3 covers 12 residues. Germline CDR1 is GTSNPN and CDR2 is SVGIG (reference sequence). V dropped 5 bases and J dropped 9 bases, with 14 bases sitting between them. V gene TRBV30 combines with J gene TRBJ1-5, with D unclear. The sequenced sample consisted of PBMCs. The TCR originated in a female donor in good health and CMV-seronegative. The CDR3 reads CAWGGGAGPQHF. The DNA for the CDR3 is TGTGCCTGGGGAGGTGGAGCCGGGCCCCAGCATTTT.